What follows describes a single TCR beta chain. Its specificity is unknown. This sample was taken from a study of cytomegalovirus exposure and HLA in healthy donors. Study-level background: An earlier analysis found fewer than 120 million unique TCR beta sequences from approximately 190 million T cells. Points from the study as a whole: The study recorded 150 to 200 TCR beta chains that were cytomegalovirus-associated.

CDR3 length: 15 amino acids. The germline gives CDR1 SGHTA, CDR2 FQGNSA. V shed 6 bases and J 2 bases; nucleotides not matched to a gene: 4. Primers: 60 Vbeta forward and 13 Jbeta reverse. TCRdb's copy holds only in-frame clones and misses some; the assay was immunoSEQ multiplex PCR. Of about 120,000 clones listed, approximately 80% were seen once; the top ten hold roughly 1.5%. Sequenced input: PBMCs. The chain is built from TRBV7-2 and TRBJ2-6; TRBD1 matches 7 bases. The clonotype comes from a woman under 30 in good health and CMV-seronegative. CDR3 protein: CASSKTGTGANVLTF. The CDR3 coding sequence is TGTGCCAGCAGTAAGACAGGGACTGGGGCCAACGTCCTGACTTTC.